This TCR beta chain was obtained from a study of blood T cell repertoires in COVID-19 (dated by TCRdb to 2018 to 2020). A note on the overall study: The collaborator samples originated in the United States, Italy and Spain and spanned the acute and convalescent phases of COVID-19. Where available, HLA class I and class II types were taken from metadata supplied by the sample provider and were not determined by assay-based typing. The samples were drawn from the first 160 participants of the ongoing ImmuneRACE study and from more than 1,000 subjects provided by 6 global collaborators. The dataset comprised deeply sampled blood TCRbeta repertoires from subjects exposed to, actively infected with, or recovered from COVID-19. The repertoires were made available in a free public database intended to serve as a resource for research on the immune response to SARS-CoV-2. The prospective study material was composed of cDNA or gDNA derived from T cells, B-cell-depleted T cells, or PBMCs. Sample metadata almost always included a de-identified subject ID, COVID-19 status, age in years and sex.

Overall study results and their limits: The amount of clinical and demographic metadata varied by source and participant and was provided uncurated.

This clone has just a few counts. What this receptor recognizes is not known. No quality values exist for individual bases; no much larger clone is one base distant. One collaborating source in Seattle enrolled patients while the patients were actively infected and followed the patients over time throughout the course of disease. Whole blood was collected in K2EDTA tubes by collaborating institutions according to the institutions' own protocols. For TCRbeta analysis, collaborators shipped samples in one of three forms: frozen whole blood, isolated PBMCs, or DNA extracted from either of those sample types. The immunoSEQ Assay, a bias-controlled multiplex PCR, was used to amplify TCRbeta CDR3 regions from genomic DNA. Processing in the source paper ran as follows. The number of nucleated cells in each sample was estimated by amplification of reference gene primers within the assay. To quantify the absolute abundance of each unique TCRbeta CDR3 rearrangement, sequence reads were collapsed and filtered. For each sample, productive Simpson clonality was calculated by taking the square root of Simpson's diversity index across productive rearrangements. This is the immuneACCESS table as TCRdb keeps it, with only in-frame sequences that have V and J called. A part of the clones is gone; compared with another copy, unresolved V genes explain less than half, and the rest is unexplained. From that table come the V and J calls and clone size; the DNA was used to work out D and trimming. The sample table shows around 430,000 clones, and approximately 89% are seen once. Clones ranked in the top ten supply roughly 13% of the sample.

From the cysteine through the phenylalanine, the CDR3 covers 15 amino acids. The DNA shown is the 45-base CDR3, in frame from base 1. CDR1 LGHDT and CDR2 YNNKEL are derived from the germline V gene (reference sequence). At the junction V is shortened by 4 bases and J by 1 base, with 11 bases in between. The sequence joins TRBV3-1 (or the pseudogene TRBV3-2) to TRBJ1-3; TRBD1 is a possible D gene, resting on 6 matching bases. This clonotype originated in a woman in her 50s with COVID-19, enrolled during active disease. The specimen sequenced was peripheral blood. The CDR3 reads CASSPQGYSGNTIYF. In nucleotides, the sequence is TGTGCCAGCAGCCCCCAGGGGTATTCTGGAAACACCATATATTTT.